This record concerns one T cell receptor (beta chain) sequence. What it binds is not known. This entry is derived from a study of T cell responses to AZD1222 COVID-19 vaccine. Study-level information: Investigators merged groups given second doses at roughly 4 or roughly 12 weeks.

Study-wide results and caveats: The CD4 TCRs associated with vaccination extended across spike and predominated at 160-218 and 743-854. All repertoire sampling was performed exclusively after the peak T cell response. Reports say nearly half of spike-specific TCRs go after unmutated variant regions.

From germline, CDR1 is DFQATT and CDR2 SNEGSKA (reference sequence). V shed 5 bases and J shed 3 bases, with 7 bases lying between them. The CDR3 is 11 amino acids. This table comes from immunoSEQ multiplex PCR, and its TCRdb copy is limited to in-frame clones, with some not included. Here the sample spans 100,000 or so clones, roughly nine tenths being singletons. The TCR originated in an adult in good health. This chain links TRBV20-1 with TRBJ1-2; D is ambiguous. The starting material was peripheral blood, obtained on day 0 of AZD1222 vaccination. CDR3 residues: CSAGEDYGYTF. In DNA form, the CDR3 reads TGCAGTGCTGGGGAGGACTATGGCTACACCTTC.